One and the same sample provided the 24 T cell receptor beta chains below, sequenced in a study of blood T cell repertoires in COVID-19. Clones were sequenced by immunoSEQ multiplex PCR, and TCRdb holds only the in-frame ones, with some missing. The top ten clones hold approximately 4.4% of a sample with over 200,000 clones, about 86% of them seen once. Sequencing was done on a sample of peripheral blood. The receptors derive from a man aged 45 to 65 with active or convalescent COVID-19.

J is TRBJ2-5 and V is TRBV27; 10 bases fit TRBD2. The germline V gene has CDR1 MNHEY and CDR2 SMNVEV (reference sequence). V was pared by 7 bases and J by 1 base, with 6 bases of the junction left unmatched. This CDR3 has 15 residues. CDR3 sequence: CASTQLAGRQETQYF. The CDR3 coding sequence is TGTGCCAGCACCCAACTAGCGGGGCGCCAAGAGACCCAGTACTTC.

The chain joins TRBV5-8 to TRBJ1-1; D unclear. The CDR3 extends over 13 amino acids. Germline CDR1 SGHTS, CDR2 YDEGEE. V lost 0 bases, J lost 11 bases, and 14 bases lay in between. CDR3 DNA sequence: TGTGCCAGCAGCTTGGATCCCATGAGAGGGGCTTTCTTT. This encodes CASSLDPMRGAFF.

The V and J genes are TRBV30 and TRBJ2-5; 8 nucleotides line up with TRBD2. Germline assignment: CDR1 GTSNPN and CDR2 SVGIG (reference sequence). The CDR3 is 13 residues long. V lost 4 bases and J lost 5; bases outside the gene matches: 6. The CDR3 is CAWTRGGRETQYF. The DNA of the CDR3 is TGTGCCTGGACCCGGGGGGGCCGTGAGACCCAGTACTTC.

The sample holds one count of this clone. The J gene is TRBJ1-2, the V gene TRBV27; D not certain. Trimming took off 2 bases at V and 7 bases at J, with 11 bases between the two ends. The CDR3 totals 13 residues. The V gene's germline CDR1 is MNHEY and CDR2 SMNVEV (reference sequence). CDR3 in DNA: TGTGCCAGCAGTTTAGGAGGTGGGCTTGGCTACACCTTC. Translated, it gives CASSLGGGLGYTF.

In DNA form, the CDR3 reads TGTGCCTGGAGCGCCCTGACTAGCGGGGAAGTATACGAGCAGTACTTC. As protein: CAWSALTSGEVYEQYF. The J gene is TRBJ2-7, the V gene TRBV30; 11 bases are shared with TRBD2. The junction had 11 bases not matched to a gene; V was cut back by 3 bases and J by 4 bases. CDR1 is GTSNPN, CDR2 SVGIG, per germline (reference sequence). This CDR3 is 16 amino acids long.

The chain recombines TRBV24-1 with TRBJ2-1; 8 nucleotides agree with TRBD2. Trimming at V came to 2 bases and at J to 6 bases, leaving 5 bases not matched to a gene. CDR1 KGHDR and CDR2 SFDVKD come from the germline V gene. CDR3 size: 15 residues. CDR3 coding DNA: TGTGCCACCAGTGATTCACCGGGGGGGCCCAATGAGCAGTTCTTC. Residues: CATSDSPGGPNEQFF.

The J gene is TRBJ2-3, the V gene TRBV6-1, with 7 bases matching TRBD1. V trimming: 0 bases; J trimming: 4 bases; junction bases outside the gene matches: 7. Germline CDR1 reads MNHNS; CDR2 reads SASEGT. The CDR3 is 16 amino acids. The CDR3 is CASSEAYRGVADTQYF. CDR3 bases: TGTGCCAGCAGTGAAGCCTACAGGGGCGTCGCAGATACGCAGTATTTT.

The chain carries TRBV6-2 or TRBV6-3 and TRBJ1-1; tentative D call: TRBD1 (5 bases). CDR3 length: 15 residues. The ends were cut back, 2 bases at V and 5 bases at J, with 15 bases in the middle. Germline CDR1 MNHEY, CDR2 SVGEGT. Here the CDR3 reads CASSYPGTGRTEAFF. Written as DNA, the CDR3 is TGTGCCAGCAGTTACCCCGGGACGGGGAGGACTGAAGCTTTCTTT.

The chain employs TRBV3-1 (or the pseudogene TRBV3-2) and TRBJ2-7; 12 bases fit TRBD2. Germline loops: CDR1 LGHDT, CDR2 YNNKEL (reference sequence). The CDR3 sequence is 19 residues long. Trimming took 4 bases from V and 3 from J; bases not matched to a gene: 16. The CDR3 reads CASSRMRTQTSGGHYEQYF. Written as DNA, the CDR3 is TGTGCCAGCAGCCGTATGAGAACCCAGACTAGCGGGGGCCACTACGAGCAGTACTTC.

The J gene is TRBJ1-2, the V gene TRBV27, with D uncertain. This CDR3 region has 13 residues. V lost 3 bases to trimming and J lost 0 bases, with 5 bases between them. CDR1 and CDR2 from the germline V gene are MNHEY and SMNVEV (reference sequence). The CDR3 DNA sequence: TGTGCCAGCAGTTTCCGGGCTAACTATGGCTACACCTTC. Residues: CASSFRANYGYTF.

The V gene is TRBV7-2, the J gene TRBJ1-1; D possibly corresponds to TRBD1 (5 bases). The V end was cut by 1 base, the J end by 4 bases, with 7 bases between. The CDR3 is 13 amino acids. Germline-derived CDR1 and CDR2 are SGHTA and FQGNSA. The CDR3: CASSLVGATEAFF. In nucleotides, the CDR3 is TGTGCCAGCAGCTTAGTAGGGGCCACTGAAGCTTTCTTT.

The J gene is TRBJ1-5, the V gene TRBV19, with D maybe TRBD1 (5 bases). Trimming took 5 bases from V and 2 from J, leaving 10 bases between them. In germline, CDR1 is LNHDA, CDR2 SQIVND (reference sequence). The length of the CDR3 is 14 residues. CDR3 sequence reads: CASSVTGGNQPQHF. In DNA, the CDR3 is TGTGCCAGTAGTGTCACAGGCGGCAATCAGCCCCAGCATTTT. Variable domain in full (rest from reference TRBV19 and TRBJ1-5): DGGITQSPKYLFRKEGQNVTLSCEQNLNHDAMYWYRQDPGQGLRLIYYSQIVNDFQKGDIAEGYSVSREKKESFPLTVTSAQKNPTAFYLCASSVTGGNQPQHFGDGTRLSIL.

The J gene is TRBJ1-2, the V gene TRBV6-2 or TRBV6-3; perhaps TRBD1 as D (5 bases). The CDR3 loop spans 15 amino acids. V lost 2 bases, J lost 3 bases, and 13 bases lay in between. From germline, CDR1 is MNHEY and CDR2 SVGEGT. The CDR3 nucleotides are TGTGCCAGCAGTTACGCCGGGGGAGTCTACTATGGCTACACCTTC. Its protein product is CASSYAGGVYYGYTF.

The rearrangement uses TRBV6-5 and TRBJ2-7; D remains ambiguous. V lost 10 bases, J lost 3 bases, and 13 bases lay in between. The CDR3 is 12 amino acids. CDR1 is MNHEY, CDR2 SVGAGI, per germline. As DNA, the CDR3 is TGTGCCACCTGCTCGTCGGGCTACGAGCAGTACTTC. Protein sequence: CATCSSGYEQYF.

In its sample, this clone was seen once. The chain combines TRBV2 with TRBJ2-3; TRBD2 matches at 7 bases. V lost 4 bases and J lost 2; bases outside the gene matches: 6. This CDR3 spans 15 amino acids. The V gene's germline CDR1 is SNHLY and CDR2 FYNNEI. CDR3 DNA sequence: TGTGCCAGCAGTGTCCAGCGGGGAAACACAGATACGCAGTATTTT. This sequence encodes CASSVQRGNTDTQYF.

This chain links TRBV14 with TRBJ1-6; 8 bases agree with TRBD1. J lost 10 bases, V lost 4 bases, and 12 bases had no gene match. CDR3 length: 16 residues. Germline CDR1 SGHDN, CDR2 FVKESK. The CDR3 bases are TGTGCCAGCAGCCCGACCCGTGGACAGGGTGGCTCACCCCTCCACTTT. Amino acid sequence: CASSPTRGQGGSPLHF. Complete variable domain (other parts from reference TRBV14 and TRBJ1-6): EAGVTQFPSHSVIEKGQTVTLRCDPISGHDNLYWYRRVMGKEIKFLLHFVKESKQDESGMPNNRFLAERTGGTYSTLKVQPAELEDSGVYFCASSPTRGQGGSPLHFGNGTRLTVT.

The chain is built from TRBV5-1 and TRBJ2-5, with D hard to call. Germline V gene sequence: CDR1 SGHRS, CDR2 YFSETQ. The CDR3 totals 14 residues. Trimming removed 4 bases at V and 2 bases at J, with 12 bases between. The CDR3 DNA follows: TGCGCCAGCAGCCCTCCAGGATTACAAGAGACCCAGTACTTC. Protein product: CASSPPGLQETQYF.

This chain joins TRBV19 and TRBJ2-7; 10 bases are a match to TRBD1. Trimming removed 3 bases from V and 5 bases from J; junction bases left unmatched: 7. The CDR3 is 15 amino acids. Germline V gives CDR1 LNHDA, CDR2 SQIVND (reference sequence). CDR3 coding DNA: TGTGCCAGTAGTATCGGACAGGGGGTAAGGGACGAGCAGTACTTC. This encodes CASSIGQGVRDEQYF. The variable domain in full, completed from reference TRBV19 and TRBJ2-7, reads DGGITQSPKYLFRKEGQNVTLSCEQNLNHDAMYWYRQDPGQGLRLIYYSQIVNDFQKGDIAEGYSVSREKKESFPLTVTSAQKNPTAFYLCASSIGQGVRDEQYFGPGTRLTVT.

J is TRBJ1-2 and V is TRBV27; the D gene is possibly TRBD1 (6 bases). V lost 2 bases and J lost 4, with 20 bases in between. The CDR3 sequence is 17 residues long. The germline V gene encodes CDR1 MNHEY and CDR2 SMNVEV (reference sequence). The CDR3 coding sequence is TGTGCCAGCAGTTTAATACCGGGACAACTCACAGGCTATGGCTACACCTTC. Protein sequence: CASSLIPGQLTGYGYTF.

This clone appeared once. The rearrangement joins TRBV6-5 to TRBJ2-1; 13 bases are shared with TRBD2. Losses at the gene ends were 7 bases for V and 8 bases for J; bases not matched to a gene: 8. Germline-derived CDR1 and CDR2 are MNHEY and SVGAGI. The CDR3 length is 15 residues. The CDR3 bases are TGTGCCAGCACTCCTAGGACTAGCGGGGGCGATGAGCAGTTCTTC. Its translation: CASTPRTSGGDEQFF.

This clone has just one count. The V call is TRBV20-1, the J call TRBJ2-7, with D possibly matching TRBD2 (7 bases). The V gene lost 6 bases and the J gene lost 3 bases, with 9 bases spanning the gap. This CDR3 spans 11 amino acids. The germline gives CDR1 DFQATT, CDR2 SNEGSKA (reference sequence). CDR3 region: CSAGGRYEQYF. The CDR3 DNA reads as TGCAGTGCGGGGGGGCGCTACGAGCAGTACTTC.

The chain links TRBV5-1 to TRBJ2-2; possibly TRBD1 for D (5 bases). The V end was cut by 4 bases, the J end by 11 bases, with 15 bases between. Germline lookup yields CDR1 SGHRS and CDR2 YFSETQ. The CDR3 runs 13 residues. CDR3 residues: CASSPIRDSELFF. CDR3 bases: TGCGCCAGCAGCCCCATTAGAGACAGCGAGCTGTTTTTT.

The genes are TRBV12-3 or TRBV12-4 and TRBJ1-1; no clear D gene. The V gene lost 0 bases and the J gene lost 7 bases, with 6 bases spanning the gap. This CDR3 region has 12 residues. The CDR3 DNA reads TGTGCCAGCAGTTTAGCGCGAAATGAAGCTTTCTTT. This sequence encodes CASSLARNEAFF.

V is TRBV2 and J is TRBJ1-5, with 7 bases that match TRBD1. V lost 3 bases and J lost 7; bases outside the gene matches: 6. Germline CDR1 and CDR2: SNHLY and FYNNEI. The CDR3 runs 14 residues. The CDR3 nucleotides read TGTGCCAGCAGTGAGAAGACAGGGACCCAGCCCCAGCATTTT. Its translation: CASSEKTGTQPQHF.